This TCR beta chain was recorded in a study of human CD8 memory T cell subsets. Study-level results: Estimation by Chao1 suggested that stem-like memory T cells had more diversity than did precursor exhausted T cells. Sequencing in this study was performed exclusively on T cell receptor beta chains.

UMI-labeled 5' RACE produced the TCR beta libraries. From its re-call of the 5' RACE reads, TCRdb lists each CDR3 protein once, without DNA. The listing contains about 6,900 distinct CDR3 sequences. The authors defined TPEX cells as CCR7+ PD-1+ TIGIT+ early memory CD8+ T cells carrying exhausted-like traits. The RNA's source was duplicate vials of around 160,000 sorted CD8+ T cells per subset. CDR1 and CDR2 from the germline V gene are LGHDT and YNNKEL (reference sequence). The CDR3 totals 17 residues. On this clonotype: Its target is not known.

The source of this sequence is a human donor in good health. The chain employs TRBV3-1 and TRBJ2-1; TCRdb's D call, TRBD2, is unchecked because there is no DNA. The specimen was CD8+ T cells from PBMCs. The chain's CDR3 is CASSQDPWAGPYNEQFF.